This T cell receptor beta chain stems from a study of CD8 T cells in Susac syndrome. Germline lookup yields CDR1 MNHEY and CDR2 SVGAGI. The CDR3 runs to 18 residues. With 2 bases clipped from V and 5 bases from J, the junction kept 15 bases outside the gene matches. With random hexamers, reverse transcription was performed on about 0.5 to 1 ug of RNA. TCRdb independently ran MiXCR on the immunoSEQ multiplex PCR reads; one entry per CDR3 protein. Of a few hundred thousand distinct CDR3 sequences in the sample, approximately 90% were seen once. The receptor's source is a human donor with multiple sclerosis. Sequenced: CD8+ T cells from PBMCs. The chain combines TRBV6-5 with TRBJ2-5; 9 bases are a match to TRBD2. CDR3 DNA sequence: TGTGCCAGCAGTTACAAGACTAGCGGAGGCTCCACGGTCGAGACCCAGTACTTC. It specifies CASSYKTSGGSTVETQYF.